Listed below are T cell receptor beta chains from one sample, sequenced in a study of blood T cells in healthy people across ages. TCRdb ran MiXCR on the 5' RACE reads and lists one entry per CDR3 protein. The sample holds roughly 700,000 distinct CDR3 sequences, 49% seen once. Source material: blood. The receptors stem from an older woman in good health. The CDR3 runs from the conserved cysteine through the conserved F or W. Fields, in order: V gene, CDR3 protein.

V gene: TRBV5-1; CDR3 protein: CASSLVGQGLETQYF
V gene: TRBV5-1; CDR3 protein: CASSSRMTSGGRNIQYF
V gene: TRBV27; CDR3 protein: CASSFTLGDRVEKLFF
V gene: TRBV28; CDR3 protein: CASSSGQDPETQYF
V gene: TRBV5-1; CDR3 protein: CASTPRAPRAQETQYF
V gene: TRBV29-1; CDR3 protein: CSGSERNTQHF
V gene: TRBV14; CDR3 protein: CASSQGADGTIYNEQFF
V gene: TRBV20-1; CDR3 protein: CSAKDGTGGHNYEQYF
V gene: TRBV10-3; CDR3 protein: CAISDPSKDRHTQYF
V gene: TRBV11-1; CDR3 protein: CASRTGAGEWETQYF
V gene: TRBV6-1; CDR3 protein: CASSDDRVLDYGYTF
V gene: TRBV29-1; CDR3 protein: CSVGGIGANVLTF
V gene: TRBV10-2; CDR3 protein: CASKGSFYNEQFF
V gene: TRBV5-1; CDR3 protein: CASSLGPVPEGNIQYF
V gene: TRBV9; CDR3 protein: CASSPRDRAGNEQYF